Listed below are T cell receptor beta chains from one sample, sequenced in a study of shared clonotypes between healthy human individuals. Profiled with immunoSEQ multiplex PCR; TCRdb holds only in-frame clones, not every one. In the table there are some 1.5 million clones, under 99% of which are singletons. The source material was naive CD4+ T cells sorted from blood. These receptors were collected from a young man in good health. Both conserved end residues are part of each CDR3. Fields, in order: D gene, CDR3 length, V gene, clone size, J gene, CDR3 DNA, CDR3 protein. The D gene is left open where the match is weak. The size of a clone is reported for some rows only, either as once, few or many, or as a class for expanded clones.

>TRBD2|19|TRBV7-9|.|TRBJ2-7
TGTGCCAGCAGCTTCCCCGGGACTAGCGGGAGTGGTTCGGGCTACGAGCAGTACTTC
CASSFPGTSGSGSGYEQYF
>.|15|TRBV5-6|once|TRBJ1-3
TGTGCCAGCAGCTTGGACCGGATCTCTGGAAACACCATATATTTT
CASSLDRISGNTIYF
>TRBD2|15|TRBV11-3|.|TRBJ2-3
TGTGCCAGCAGCCCGGGACTAGCTGACACAGATACGCAGTATTTT
CASSPGLADTDTQYF
>.|15|TRBV7-6|.|TRBJ2-2
TGTGCCAGCAGTAAAACAGGAGGAGACACCGGGGAGCTGTTTTTT
CASSKTGGDTGELFF
>TRBD2|14|TRBV6-1|.|TRBJ2-1
TGTGCCAGCGGCTTAGCGGGAATCTACAATGAGCAGTTCTTC
CASGLAGIYNEQFF
>TRBD1|17|TRBV5-1|.|TRBJ1-1
TGCGCCAGCAGCTTACCAGACAGGGGGCGCGAGGGCACTGAAGCTTTCTTT
CASSLPDRGREGTEAFF
>TRBD2|17|TRBV11-2|.|TRBJ2-1
TGTGCCAGCAGCCTTAGTTGGCCCAGCGGGAGGCCAGGTGAGCAGTTCTTC
CASSLSWPSGRPGEQFF
>TRBD1|14|TRBV11-3|once|TRBJ2-3
TGTGCCAGCAGCTTGGGACAGGCCACAGATACGCAGTATTTT
CASSLGQATDTQYF
>.|11|TRBV2|.|TRBJ1-4
TGTGCCAGCAGTGAGGGCAGCTCACTGTTTTTT
CASSEGSSLFF
>TRBD2|17|TRBV11-3|.|TRBJ2-2
TGTGCCAGCAGCTTTCTCGGTAGCGGGACGAAAACCGGGGAGCTGTTTTTT
CASSFLGSGTKTGELFF
>.|12|TRBV30|.|TRBJ2-5
TGTGCCTGGAGTGCTGGTGGGGAGACCCAGTACTTC
CAWSAGGETQYF
>TRBD1|14|TRBV30|.|TRBJ1-1
TGTGCCTGGAGTCCGGGACAGGGAAACACTGAAGCTTTCTTT
CAWSPGQGNTEAFF
>TRBD2|15|TRBV27|.|TRBJ2-7
TGTGCCAGCCCTATTCGGCCTAGCGGGAGTCACGAGCAGTACTTC
CASPIRPSGSHEQYF
>TRBD2|16|TRBV5-1|.|TRBJ2-1
TGCGCCAGCACCAGACACGCGGGAGGATCCTACAATGAGCAGTTCTTC
CASTRHAGGSYNEQFF
>.|19|TRBV18|.|TRBJ2-6
TGTGCCAGCTCACCGCGTCGAGCCAGGTCAACCTCTGGGGCCAACGTCCTGACTTTC
CASSPRRARSTSGANVLTF
>.|17|TRBV9|.|TRBJ1-5
TGTGCCAGCAGTATTTCTCCCTGGATGGGGGGGCAGGAGCCCCAGCATTTT
CASSISPWMGGQEPQHF
>.|15|TRBV9|.|TRBJ1-3
TGTGCCAGCAGCGTAGAGAGGGGACTTGGAAACACCATATATTTT
CASSVERGLGNTIYF
>TRBD1|13|TRBV5-1|once|TRBJ2-5
TGCGCCAGCAGCTTCGGACAGGGTGAGACCCAGTACTTC
CASSFGQGETQYF
>TRBD2|15|TRBV27|.|TRBJ2-7
TGTGCCAGCAGTTTATGGCCTAGCGGGAGCTACGAGCAGTACTTC
CASSLWPSGSYEQYF
>.|11|TRBV2|.|TRBJ1-1
TGTGCCAGCCGGATGAACACTGAAGCTTTCTTT
CASRMNTEAFF
>.|14|TRBV18|.|TRBJ2-1
TGTGCCAGCTCACCGAAGGGACCGAGCAATGAGCAGTTCTTC
CASSPKGPSNEQFF
>TRBD2|17|TRBV25-1|once|TRBJ2-1
TGTGCCAGCAGTGACCAGAGGACTAGCGGATCGTACAATGAGCAGTTCTTC
CASSDQRTSGSYNEQFF
>TRBD2|16|TRBV5-1|once|TRBJ2-7
TGCGCCAGCAGCCACGTGACTAGCGGGAGCTCCTACGAGCAGTACTTC
CASSHVTSGSSYEQYF
>TRBD1|16|TRBV7-9|.|TRBJ2-7
TGTGCCAGCAGCTTGGGGAGAGACAGGGTCTCTAACGAGCAGTACTTC
CASSLGRDRVSNEQYF
>.|13|TRBV27|.|TRBJ2-7
TGTGCCAGCAGTGTGGACGTGTCCTACGAGCAGTACTTC
CASSVDVSYEQYF
>.|18|TRBV11-2|.|TRBJ2-3
TGTGCCAGCAGCGCCCTGTGGGGGGCGGGGGCTCGCACAGATACGCAGTATTTT
CASSALWGAGARTDTQYF
>.|17|TRBV4-2|.|TRBJ2-3
TGTGCCAGCAGCCAAGACCGACCCCCACGTGGGGCAGATACGCAGTATTTT
CASSQDRPPRGADTQYF
>.|14|TRBV28|.|TRBJ2-3
TGTGCCAGCAGTTTGAGCGGCCACACAGATACGCAGTATTTT
CASSLSGHTDTQYF
>TRBD1|14|TRBV29-1|.|TRBJ2-1
TGCAGCACGATAAGTATTGGACAGGGAAGTACTCAGTTCTTC
CSTISIGQGSTQFF